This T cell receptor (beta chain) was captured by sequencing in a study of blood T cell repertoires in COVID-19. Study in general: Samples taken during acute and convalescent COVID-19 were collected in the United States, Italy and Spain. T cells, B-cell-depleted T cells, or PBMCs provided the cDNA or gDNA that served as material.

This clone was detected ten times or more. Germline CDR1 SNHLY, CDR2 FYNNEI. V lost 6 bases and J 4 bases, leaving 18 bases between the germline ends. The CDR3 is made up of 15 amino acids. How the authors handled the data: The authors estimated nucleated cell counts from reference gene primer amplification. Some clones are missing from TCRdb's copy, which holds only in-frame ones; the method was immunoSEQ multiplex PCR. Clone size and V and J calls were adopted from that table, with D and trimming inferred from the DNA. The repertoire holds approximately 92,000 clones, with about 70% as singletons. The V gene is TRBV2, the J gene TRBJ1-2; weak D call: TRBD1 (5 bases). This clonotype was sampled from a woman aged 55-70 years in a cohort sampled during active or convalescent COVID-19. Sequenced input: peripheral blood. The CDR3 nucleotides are TGTGCCAGCAGGTCAGCGTGGACAATACTCTATGGCTACACCTTC. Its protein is CASRSAWTILYGYTF.